These 19 T cell receptor beta chains were all obtained from the same sample, sequenced in a study of response to subunit inactivated influenza vaccine listed by TCRdb under 2018. The library was built by means of RT-PCR. The reads were generated on an Illumina HiSeq 2500. TCRdb cleaned the public reads at Q25 with fastp, built clones with MiXCR and kept in-frame beta chains. Rows are combined by CDR3 protein, so each entry shows the most common genes and DNA. The sample yields 530,000 or so distinct CDR3 sequences; roughly 27% were counted once. 1.5% to 2% of the sample comes from the top ten. The sample consisted of CD4+ T cells sorted from PBMCs, taken approximately 5 days after vaccination. All receptors come from a man aged 50 or older who received an inactivated influenza vaccine. Donor details come from another sample of the same person, matched by shared clones.

The chain recombines TRBV6-1 with TRBJ1-5, with 7 bases matching TRBD1. There are 14 residues in the CDR3. The germline V gene has CDR1 MNHNS and CDR2 SASEGT. The trim removed 7 bases at V and 6 bases at J, leaving 9 bases unmatched. The chain's CDR3 is CASNSGGQGQPQHF. CDR3 DNA: TGTGCCAGCAACTCAGGGGGGCAGGGTCAGCCCCAGCATTTT.

The CDR3 bases are TGTGCCAGCAGTACGGCCAGGCAACCTTTCGAGCAGTTCTTC. Its protein is CASSTARQPFEQFF. The chain is built from TRBV25-1 and TRBJ2-1; D not resolved. Trimming shortened V by 5 bases and J by 10 bases, and 18 bases separated the two germline ends. The CDR3 spans 14 residues. Germline assignment: CDR1 MGHDK and CDR2 SYGVNS.

V and J are TRBV27 and TRBJ2-2; 7 bases agree with TRBD1. Trimming took 4 bases from V and 4 from J; bases not matched to a gene: 3. The CDR3 runs to 14 residues. CDR1 is MNHEY and CDR2 is SMNVEV in the germline V gene (reference sequence). CDR3 nucleotide sequence: TGTGCCAGCAGTTCAGGGGGTTTCACCGGGGAGCTGTTTTTT. Its protein product is CASSSGGFTGELFF.

This chain uses TRBV28 with TRBJ2-1; D uncertain. Trimming removed 7 bases at V and 5 bases at J, with 9 bases between. Germline CDR1 is MDHEN and CDR2 is SYDVKM. The CDR3 extends over 12 amino acids. The CDR3 spells CASTDRDNEQFF. CDR3 DNA: TGTGCCAGCACCGACCGGGACAATGAGCAGTTCTTC.

This clonotype was picked up a small number of times. The chain employs TRBV5-1 and TRBJ2-1, with D uncertain. The CDR3 is 14 residues long. Germline CDR1 reads SGHRS; CDR2 reads YFSETQ. With 3 bases removed from V and 2 bases from J, the gap between germline ends came to 9 bases. CDR3 in DNA: TGCGCCAGCAGCTCCGACTGGGCCTACAATGAGCAGTTCTTC. It translates to CASSSDWAYNEQFF.

Only a few counts were recorded for this clonotype. The chain is built from TRBV28 and TRBJ2-1, with D unresolved. Germline CDR1 reads MDHEN; CDR2 reads SYDVKM. This CDR3 contains 13 residues. V was clipped by 5 bases and J by 7 bases, with 12 bases between them. The CDR3 nucleotides are TGTGCCAGCAGTCCACCTACGCGGAATGAGCAGTTCTTC. Protein sequence: CASSPPTRNEQFF.

The rearrangement joins TRBV5-1 to TRBJ1-5; tentatively, D is TRBD1 (6 bases). V was trimmed by 4 bases and J by 1 base, leaving 9 bases between them. The CDR3 runs to 14 residues. CDR1 is SGHRS and CDR2 is YFSETQ in the germline V gene. The DNA of the CDR3 is TGCGCCAGCAGCCCACAGGGAAGCAATCAGCCCCAGCATTTT. This codes for CASSPQGSNQPQHF.

The CDR3 DNA reads TGCGCCAGCAGCTTGGGTACTAGCGGGTTCCAAGAGACCCAGTACTTC. This gives the protein CASSLGTSGFQETQYF. The V and J genes are TRBV5-1 and TRBJ2-5; 9 bases map to TRBD2. Losses at the gene ends were 0 bases for V and 1 base for J; bases not matched to a gene: 4. Germline-derived CDR1 and CDR2 are SGHRS and YFSETQ. This CDR3 comprises 16 residues.

In this sample, this clonotype turned up a few times. The chain joins TRBV5-1 to TRBJ2-1, with 13 positions matching TRBD2. This CDR3 has 14 residues. The germline V gene has CDR1 SGHRS and CDR2 YFSETQ. The junction had 4 bases not matched to a gene; V was cut back by 0 bases and J by 13 bases. CDR3 sequence: CASSLELAGGTQFF. CDR3 bases: TGCGCCAGCAGCTTGGAACTAGCGGGGGGGACCCAGTTCTTC.

This clonotype has a count of ten or more. DNA for the CDR3: TGTGCCAGCAGTGACGACAGGGTTTTTGCTGCAATGGACCTTAACTATGGCTACACCTTC. Protein product: CASSDDRVFAAMDLNYGYTF. The gene calls are TRBV12-3 or TRBV12-4 and TRBJ1-2; TRBD1 aligns across 7 bases. V lost 5 bases, J lost 1 base, and 22 bases stayed unmatched. The CDR3 extends over 20 amino acids.

This clonotype was detected a few times. This rearrangement joins TRBV7-3 to TRBJ2-1; no reliable D call. Between the trimmed V and J ends, which lost 4 bases and 7 bases, there was a span of 11 bases. Germline loops: CDR1 SGHTA, CDR2 FQGTGA. CDR3 length equals 13 residues. The CDR3 nucleotides are TGTGCCAGCAGCTCCGCCGCGAGAAATGAGCAGTTCTTC. Translating it yields CASSSAARNEQFF. The full variable domain, with the rest looked up from reference TRBV7-3 and TRBJ2-1, is GAGVSQTPSNKVTEKGKYVELRCDPISGHTALYWYRQSLGQGPEFLIYFQGTGAADDSGLPNDRFFAVRPEGSVSTLKIQRTERGDSAVYLCASSSAARNEQFFGPGTRLTVL.

The chain joins TRBV4-3 to TRBJ2-7; D remains unclear. From germline, CDR1 is LGHNA and CDR2 YSLEER. V was cut by 0 bases and J by 6 bases, with 12 bases left in between. CDR3 size: 14 residues. DNA for the CDR3: TGCGCCAGCAGCCAAGATCTCCGGCCGTCCGAGCAGTACTTC. Its translation is CASSQDLRPSEQYF.

The sample holds a few counts of this clonotype. The V and J genes are TRBV24-1 and TRBJ2-1; D possibly corresponds to TRBD2 (5 bases). Germline lookup yields CDR1 KGHDR and CDR2 SFDVKD. The CDR3 spans 15 residues. V shed 9 bases and J shed 4 bases, with 18 bases lying between them. CDR3 protein: CATLGSGSEYNEQFF. The CDR3 DNA is TGTGCCACCCTAGGGTCGGGGAGCGAGTACAATGAGCAGTTCTTC.

The chain combines TRBV10-3 with TRBJ1-5; maybe TRBD1 (5 bases). Trimming cost V 2 bases and J 7 bases, with 9 bases left between them. The germline gives CDR1 ENHRY, CDR2 SYGVKD. CDR3 size: 13 residues. In nucleotides, the CDR3 is TGTGCCATCAGTGAGAGGGGTCAGCAGCCCCAGCATTTT. As protein: CAISERGQQPQHF.

This clonotype appeared a few times. The chain recombines TRBV5-1 with TRBJ1-6; D is perhaps TRBD1 (6 bases). Germline values: CDR1 SGHRS, CDR2 YFSETQ. Trimming left V 3 bases short and J 8 bases short, with 12 bases between. The length of the CDR3 is 14 residues. CDR3 DNA sequence: TGCGCCAGCAGCTCAACAGGGCCTCATTCACCCCTCCACTTT. Translation: CASSSTGPHSPLHF.

The rearrangement links TRBV3-1 to TRBJ2-3; 9 bases align to TRBD2. Germline V CDR1 and CDR2: LGHDT, YNNKEL (reference sequence). The V segment lost 2 bases and the J segment 1 base; nucleotides outside the gene matches: 7. The CDR3 consists of 17 residues. The CDR3 sequence: CASSQTTRTSGTDTQYF. CDR3 DNA sequence: TGTGCCAGCAGCCAAACTACTAGGACTAGCGGCACAGATACGCAGTATTTT.

The chain links TRBV5-1 to TRBJ2-5, with D perhaps matching TRBD1 (6 bases). The CDR3 has 15 amino acids. Germline assignment: CDR1 SGHRS and CDR2 YFSETQ. Trimming removed 0 bases from V and 5 bases from J, with 14 bases in between. The CDR3 loop reads CASSLAQGGGETQYF. CDR3 DNA: TGCGCCAGCAGCTTGGCACAGGGCGGCGGGGAGACCCAGTACTTC. The whole variable domain, filled in from reference TRBV5-1 and TRBJ2-5, reads KAGVTQTPRYLIKTRGQQVTLSCSPISGHRSVSWYQQTPGQGLQFLFEYFSETQRNKGNFPGRFSGRQFSNSRSEMNVSTLELGDSALYLCASSLAQGGGETQYFGPGTRLLVL.

This chain links TRBV20-1 with TRBJ2-3, with TRBD2 matching 7 bases. V dropped 5 bases and J dropped 4; count of bases not matched to a gene: 6. Germline CDR1 reads DFQATT; CDR2 reads SNEGSKA (reference sequence). The CDR3 runs to 13 residues. CDR3 sequence: CSASAGVPDTQYF. CDR3 sequence (DNA): TGCAGTGCTTCGGCGGGAGTCCCAGATACGCAGTATTTT.

The chain has TRBV6-2 or TRBV6-3 and TRBJ2-7, with 9 nucleotides matching TRBD2. CDR1 is MNHEY, CDR2 SVGEGT, per germline. The CDR3 contains 17 residues. Trimming took 4 bases from V and 1 from J; bases not matched to a gene: 11. This chain's CDR3 is CASSLKLAGSISYEQYF. In DNA form, the CDR3 reads TGTGCCAGCAGTTTAAAGCTAGCGGGGTCCATTTCCTACGAGCAGTACTTC.